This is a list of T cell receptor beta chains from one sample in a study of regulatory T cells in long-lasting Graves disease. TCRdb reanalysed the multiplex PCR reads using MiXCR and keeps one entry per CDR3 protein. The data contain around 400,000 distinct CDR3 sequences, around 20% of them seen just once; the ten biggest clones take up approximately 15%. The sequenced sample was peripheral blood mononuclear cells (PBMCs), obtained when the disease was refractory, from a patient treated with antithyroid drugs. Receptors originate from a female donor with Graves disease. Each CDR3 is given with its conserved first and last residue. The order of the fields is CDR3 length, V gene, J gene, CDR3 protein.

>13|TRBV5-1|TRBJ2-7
CASSGGQGYEQYF
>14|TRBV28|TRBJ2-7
CASSLEEWRDEQYF
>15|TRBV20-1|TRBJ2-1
CSAREGLAGVFEQFF
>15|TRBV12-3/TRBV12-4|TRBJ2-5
CASSRKGGSEETQYF
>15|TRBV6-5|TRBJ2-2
CASSYVAGASGELFF
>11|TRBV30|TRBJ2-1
CAWSAGNEQFF
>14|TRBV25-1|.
CASSRDSFSYEQYF
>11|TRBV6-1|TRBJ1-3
CASTGGNTIYF
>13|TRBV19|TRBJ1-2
CASSISLNYGYTF
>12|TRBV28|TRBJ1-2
CAILRGMDGYTF
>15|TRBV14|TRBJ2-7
CASSQAAGGEDEQYF
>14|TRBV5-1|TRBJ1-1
CASRVTGGSSEAFF
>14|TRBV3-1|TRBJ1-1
CASRLSTVNTEAFF
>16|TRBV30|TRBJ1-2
CAWKGLAILPDYGYTF
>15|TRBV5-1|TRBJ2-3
CASSYSGSGADTQYF
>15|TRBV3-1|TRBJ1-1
CASRQWEGRDTEAFF
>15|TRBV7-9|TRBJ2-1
CASSPRTSGTGEQFF
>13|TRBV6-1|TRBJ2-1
CASTVGLASEQFF
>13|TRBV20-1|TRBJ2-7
CSATGGRKNEQYF
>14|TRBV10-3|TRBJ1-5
CAIIAGQDNQPQHF
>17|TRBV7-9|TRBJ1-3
CASSLGGQLISGNTIYF
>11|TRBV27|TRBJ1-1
CASGTGSEAFF
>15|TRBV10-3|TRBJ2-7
CAAGLAGGSSYEQYF
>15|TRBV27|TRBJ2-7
CASSLSTGFSYEQYF
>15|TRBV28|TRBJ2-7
CASSFPQRSSYEQYF
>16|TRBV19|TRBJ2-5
CASSMGGRGGQETQYF
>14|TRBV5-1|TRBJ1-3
CASSSSDRANTIYF
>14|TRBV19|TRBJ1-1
CASSPDRDRTEAFF
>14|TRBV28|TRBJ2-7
CASSLPGAPYEQYF
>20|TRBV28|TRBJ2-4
CASSLPGGGSTERRANIQYF
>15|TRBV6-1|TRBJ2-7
CASSAEGLSSYEQYF
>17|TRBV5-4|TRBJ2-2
CASSLRSGGANTGELFF
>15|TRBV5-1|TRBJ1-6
CASSQEGTGSSPLHF
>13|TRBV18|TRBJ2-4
CASSPPVMGDQYF
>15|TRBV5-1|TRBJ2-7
CASSLSGTSGYEQYF
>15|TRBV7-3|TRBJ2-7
CASSSSTGAWNEQYF
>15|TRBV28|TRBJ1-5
CASSLEGFGNQPQHF
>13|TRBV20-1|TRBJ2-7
CSAGGGNTYEQYF
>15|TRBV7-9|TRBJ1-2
CASSLTSQDGYGYTF
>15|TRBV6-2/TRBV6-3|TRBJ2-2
CASSSRDRTVGELFF
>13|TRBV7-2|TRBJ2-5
CASREGVKETQYF
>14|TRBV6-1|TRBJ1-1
CASSNPPSNTEAFF
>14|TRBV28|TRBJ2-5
CASSLGLSRETQYF
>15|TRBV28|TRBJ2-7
CASTMGRTGRIEQYF
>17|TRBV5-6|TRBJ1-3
CASSLPGQALSGNTIYF
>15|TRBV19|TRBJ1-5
CASSMGAKGNRPQHF
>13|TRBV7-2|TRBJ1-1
CASSLASQHQAFF
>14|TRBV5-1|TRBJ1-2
CASSLDGGSYGYTF
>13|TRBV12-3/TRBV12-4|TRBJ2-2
CAWRSPNTGELFF
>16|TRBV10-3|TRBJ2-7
CTISDPPSGSAHEQYF